Reported below is one TCR beta chain. Its antigen is currently unknown. Other DNA sequences in the same sample also yield this CDR3. The V gene's germline CDR1 is SGHTA and CDR2 FQGNSA. Trimming removed 1 base from V and 6 bases from J; junction bases left unmatched: 2. The CDR3 spans 14 residues. These data are taken from a study of shared clonotypes between healthy human individuals. Overall study context: The plates for each donor numbered three CD4 naive, three CD4 memory, two CD8 naive and one CD8 memory. Study results and limitations: Shared clonotypes across all four donors exceeded non-shared ones in generation probability.

The table came from immunoSEQ multiplex PCR; TCRdb's copy has only in-frame clones and leaves some out. The data hold 950,000 to 1,100,000 clones, with around 76% observed a single time. This receptor was obtained from a man between 18 and 35 years old in good health. The sequencing input was memory CD4+ T cells sorted from blood. As to subset: CD45RA-negative fraction. The chain uses TRBV7-2 and TRBJ2-1, with 8 bases matching TRBD2. CDR3: CASSLGLAGNEQFF. CDR3 nucleotide sequence: TGTGCCAGCAGCTTAGGGCTAGCGGGCAATGAGCAGTTCTTC.